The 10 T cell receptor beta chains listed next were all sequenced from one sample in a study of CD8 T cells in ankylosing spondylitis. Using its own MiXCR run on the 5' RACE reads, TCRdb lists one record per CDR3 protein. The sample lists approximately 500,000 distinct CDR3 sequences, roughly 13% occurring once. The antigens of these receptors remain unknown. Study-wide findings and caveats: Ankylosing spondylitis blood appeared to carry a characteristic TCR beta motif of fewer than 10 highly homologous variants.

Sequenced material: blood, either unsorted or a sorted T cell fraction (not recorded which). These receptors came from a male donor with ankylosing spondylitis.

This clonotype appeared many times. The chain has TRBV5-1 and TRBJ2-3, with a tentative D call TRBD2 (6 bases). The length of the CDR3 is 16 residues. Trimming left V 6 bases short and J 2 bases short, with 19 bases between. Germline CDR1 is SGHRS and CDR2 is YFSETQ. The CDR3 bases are TGCGCCAGCACTAATGAAGGGAGGCCCCCCACAGATACGCAGTATTTT. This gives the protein CASTNEGRPPTDTQYF.

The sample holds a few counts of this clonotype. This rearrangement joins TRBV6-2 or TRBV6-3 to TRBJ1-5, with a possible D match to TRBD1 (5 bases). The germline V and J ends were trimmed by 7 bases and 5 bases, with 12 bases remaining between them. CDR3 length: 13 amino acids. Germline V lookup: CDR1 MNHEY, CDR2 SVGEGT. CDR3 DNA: TGTGCCAGCAATCGAGGGGTATATCAGCCCCAGCATTTT. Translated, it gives CASNRGVYQPQHF.

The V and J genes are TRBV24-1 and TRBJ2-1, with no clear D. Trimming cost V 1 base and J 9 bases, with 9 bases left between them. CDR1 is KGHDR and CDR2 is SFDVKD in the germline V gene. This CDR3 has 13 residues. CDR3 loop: CATSDFLWGEQFF. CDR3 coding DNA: TGTGCCACCAGTGATTTTCTCTGGGGTGAGCAGTTCTTC.

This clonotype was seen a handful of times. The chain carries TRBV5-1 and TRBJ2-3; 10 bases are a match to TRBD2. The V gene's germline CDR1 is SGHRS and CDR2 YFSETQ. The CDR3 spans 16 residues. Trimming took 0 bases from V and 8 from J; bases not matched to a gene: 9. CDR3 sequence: CASSLESGRAGVTQYF. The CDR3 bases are TGCGCCAGCAGCTTGGAGAGCGGGAGGGCCGGGGTTACGCAGTATTTT. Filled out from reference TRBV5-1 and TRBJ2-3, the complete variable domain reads KAGVTQTPRYLIKTRGQQVTLSCSPISGHRSVSWYQQTPGQGLQFLFEYFSETQRNKGNFPGRFSGRQFSNSRSEMNVSTLELGDSALYLCASSLESGRAGVTQYFGPGTRLTVL.

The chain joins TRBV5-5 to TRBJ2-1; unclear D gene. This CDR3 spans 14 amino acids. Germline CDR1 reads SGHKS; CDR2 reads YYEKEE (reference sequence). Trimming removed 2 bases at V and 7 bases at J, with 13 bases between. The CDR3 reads CASSFQRGMNEQFF. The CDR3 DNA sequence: TGTGCCAGCAGCTTTCAGCGAGGTATGAATGAGCAGTTCTTC.

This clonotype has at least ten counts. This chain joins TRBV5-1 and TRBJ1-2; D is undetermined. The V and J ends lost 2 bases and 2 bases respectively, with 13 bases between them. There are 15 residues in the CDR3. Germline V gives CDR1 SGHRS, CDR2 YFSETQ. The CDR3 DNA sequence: TGCGCCAGCAGCTTTGGTTCCCCGGACAACTATGGCTACACCTTC. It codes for CASSFGSPDNYGYTF.

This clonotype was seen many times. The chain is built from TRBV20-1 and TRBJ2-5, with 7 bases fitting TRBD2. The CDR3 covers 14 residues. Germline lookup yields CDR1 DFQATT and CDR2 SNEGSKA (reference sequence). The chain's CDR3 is CSSLGGEVQETQYF. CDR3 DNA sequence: TGCAGCTCCTTGGGGGGGGAGGTCCAAGAGACCCAGTACTTC.

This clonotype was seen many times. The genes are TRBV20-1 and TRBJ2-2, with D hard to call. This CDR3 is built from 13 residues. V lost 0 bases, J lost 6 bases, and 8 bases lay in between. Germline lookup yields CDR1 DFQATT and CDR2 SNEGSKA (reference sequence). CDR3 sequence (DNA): TGCAGTGCTAGAGATGGTCTGGCCGGGGAGCTGTTTTTT. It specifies CSARDGLAGELFF.

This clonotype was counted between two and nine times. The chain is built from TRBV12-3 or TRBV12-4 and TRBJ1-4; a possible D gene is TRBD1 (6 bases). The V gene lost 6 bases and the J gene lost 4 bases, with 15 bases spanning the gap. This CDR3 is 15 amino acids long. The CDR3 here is CASSLGRGGNEKLFF. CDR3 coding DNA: TGTGCCAGCAGCCTAGGTCGAGGGGGTAATGAAAAACTGTTTTTT.

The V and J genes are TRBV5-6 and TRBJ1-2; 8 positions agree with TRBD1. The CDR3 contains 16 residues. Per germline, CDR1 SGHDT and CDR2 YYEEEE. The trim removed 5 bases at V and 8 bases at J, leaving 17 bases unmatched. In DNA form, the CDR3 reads TGTGCCAGCAGTCAGCGCCAAGGACAGGGATTCTGGGGCTACACCTTC. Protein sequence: CASSQRQGQGFWGYTF.